This T cell receptor (beta chain) was captured by sequencing in a study of blood T cell repertoires in COVID-19 (dated by TCRdb to 2018 to 2020). At the level of the whole study: Samples from collaborators originated in the United States, Italy and Spain and spanned both the acute and convalescent phases of COVID-19. Deeply sampled blood TCRbeta repertoires from subjects exposed to, actively infected with, or recovered from COVID-19 were included in the dataset. The samples were drawn from the first 160 participants of the ongoing ImmuneRACE study and from 1,254 subjects provided by 6 global collaborators. The prospective study material was composed of cDNA or gDNA derived from T cells, B-cell-depleted T cells, or PBMCs. Nearly every sample came with metadata listing a de-identified subject ID, COVID-19 status, age in years and sex. A freely available public database, intended as a resource for researchers studying the immune response to SARS-CoV-2, is where the repertoires were released. Where available, HLA class I and class II types were taken from metadata supplied by the sample provider and were not determined by assay-based typing. Study-wide conclusions, independent of this receptor: The quantity of clinical and demographic metadata differed by source and by participant and was supplied without curation.

The collaborating institutions used their own protocols to collect whole blood in K2EDTA tubes. Collaborator samples were shipped for TCRbeta analysis as frozen whole blood, isolated PBMCs, or DNA extracted from either sample type. The immunoSEQ Assay, a bias-controlled multiplex PCR, was used to amplify TCRbeta CDR3 regions from genomic DNA. Regarding the original processing steps: Within the assay, amplification of reference gene primers was used to estimate how many nucleated cells each sample contained. To quantify the absolute abundance of each unique TCRbeta CDR3 rearrangement, sequence reads were collapsed and filtered. For each sample, productive Simpson clonality was calculated as the square root of Simpson's diversity index across productive rearrangements. TCRdb re-hosts the immuneACCESS table, in-frame sequences only. Its copies lack some clones; in the studies checked, an unresolved V gene accounts for under half of them, and the cause for the rest is not known. The V and J calls and clone size come from that table; D and trimming were worked out from the DNA. The sample table lists 100,000 or so clones, roughly four fifths of them with a count of one. The leading ten clones occupy approximately 15% of the sample.

In regard to this clone: The antigen it recognizes is unknown. No much larger clonotype is one base removed from it; base qualities were not supplied.

Reading from cysteine to phenylalanine, the CDR3 counts 13 amino acids. Only the CDR3 part of the read is kept: 39 bases, read in frame from the first base. The germline V gene provides CDR1 SGHTA and CDR2 FQGNSA. V is cut back by 5 bases and J by 4 bases, with 2 bases in the junction unmatched. Rearrangement joined TRBV7-2 to TRBJ1-2, and TRBD1 matches 9 of the central bases. The source material was peripheral blood. The sequence was obtained from a woman older than 75 with acute or convalescent COVID-19. The CDR3 region has the sequence CASSGQGPYGYTF. The nucleotide sequence is given as TGTGCCAGCAGCGGACAGGGGCCCTATGGCTACACCTTC.